These 28 T cell receptor beta chains share one sample of origin, sequenced in a study of CD4 T cells in relation to SARS-CoV-2 and coronaviruses. These receptors are not linked to any known antigen. Before the COVID-19 pandemic, during about 2011-2019, CD4+ T cells were taken from unexposed donors. The cells were cultured for under 13 days before CD4+ T cells were isolated. Only in-frame clones appear in the TCRdb table, and some are missing; sequencing was by immunoSEQ multiplex PCR. The repertoire has roughly 25,000 clones, around four fifths of them found once; the top ten carry around 18%. The sequenced sample consisted of CD4+ T cells from PBMCs, cultured in vitro. The origin of the receptors is a human donor in good health.

The chain combines TRBV28 with TRBJ2-3; 11 nucleotides match TRBD2. Losses at the gene ends were 5 bases for V and 2 bases for J; bases not matched to a gene: 6. CDR1 is MDHEN, CDR2 SYDVKM, per germline. The CDR3 covers 16 residues. The CDR3 bases are TGTGCCAGCAGTCGTAGCGGGAGGGAGAACACAGATACGCAGTATTTT. Amino acid sequence: CASSRSGRENTDTQYF.

This clone was seen a single time. The chain is built from TRBV11-2 and TRBJ2-5; 9 bases are a match to TRBD1. The CDR3 sequence is 17 residues long. The V gene end was trimmed by 1 base and the J gene end by 2 bases; junction bases not matched to a gene: 8. The germline V gene encodes CDR1 SGHAT and CDR2 FQNNGV. The CDR3 reads CASSLGPTGTGQETQYF. CDR3 sequence (DNA): TGTGCCAGCAGCTTAGGCCCAACCGGGACAGGGCAAGAGACCCAGTACTTC. Using reference TRBV11-2 and TRBJ2-5 for the parts outside the CDR3, the full variable domain is EAGVAQSPRYKIIEKRQSVAFWCNPISGHATLYWYQQILGQGPKLLIQFQNNGVVDDSQLPKDRFSAERLKGVDSTLKIQPAKLEDSAVYLCASSLGPTGTGQETQYFGPGTRLLVL.

This clone has more than one count but fewer than ten. J is TRBJ1-1 and V is TRBV3-1 (or the pseudogene TRBV3-2), with D maybe TRBD1 (5 bases). Trimming took 4 bases from V and 2 from J, leaving 8 bases between them. The length of the CDR3 is 13 residues. Germline CDR1 is LGHDT and CDR2 is YNNKEL (reference sequence). CDR3 nucleotides: TGTGCCAGCAGCCTAGACAGAAACACTGAAGCTTTCTTT. This translates into CASSLDRNTEAFF.

The chain recombines TRBV24-1 with TRBJ2-7; D uncertain. Germline V CDR1 and CDR2: KGHDR, SFDVKD. CDR3 length: 13 residues. The ends were cut back, 4 bases at V and 6 bases at J, with 12 bases in the middle. The CDR3 loop reads CATSDTEAPEQYF. The CDR3 region has the DNA TGTGCCACCAGTGACACCGAGGCCCCCGAGCAGTACTTC.

This clone was counted between two and nine times. This chain links TRBV19 with TRBJ2-3; 8 bases are shared with TRBD1. The CDR3 runs to 14 residues. With V trimmed by 5 bases and J by 6 bases, 7 bases remained unmatched. Germline V gene data show CDR1 as LNHDA and CDR2 as SQIVND (reference sequence). The CDR3 loop reads CASSARDRKDTQYF. As DNA, the CDR3 is TGTGCCAGTAGTGCCCGGGACAGGAAGGATACGCAGTATTTT.

The chain's CDR3 is CASSIGQGRSADTQYF. The CDR3 nucleotides are TGTGCCAGTAGTATAGGACAGGGGAGAAGCGCGGATACGCAGTATTTT. The rearrangement links TRBV19 to TRBJ2-3, with 8 bases lining up with TRBD1. CDR3 length: 16 residues. Germline V CDR1 and CDR2: LNHDA, SQIVND (reference sequence). V gave up 1 base and J gave up 6 bases; unmatched junction bases: 9.

The chain joins TRBV3-1 (or the pseudogene TRBV3-2) to TRBJ1-5; 9 positions agree with TRBD1. This CDR3 comprises 15 residues. Trimming removed 1 base from V and 4 bases from J; junction bases left unmatched: 2. CDR1 is LGHDT, CDR2 YNNKEL, per germline (reference sequence). CDR3 protein: CASSQAGQGNQPQHF. CDR3 nucleotides: TGTGCCAGCAGCCAAGCGGGACAGGGTAATCAGCCCCAGCATTTT.

This chain links TRBV5-1 with TRBJ2-5, with D tentatively TRBD1 or TRBD2 (5 bases each). Trimming cost V 0 bases and J 4 bases, with 19 bases left between them. There are 17 residues in the CDR3. Germline lookup yields CDR1 SGHRS and CDR2 YFSETQ. CDR3: CASSLENGWGSRETQYF. CDR3 nucleotides: TGCGCCAGCAGCTTGGAGAACGGGTGGGGGTCCCGAGAGACCCAGTACTTC.

The chain couples TRBV19 to TRBJ1-6; D call uncertain. Germline V CDR1 and CDR2: LNHDA, SQIVND (reference sequence). The CDR3 totals 11 residues. V lost 1 base to trimming and J lost 15 bases, with 7 bases between them. The CDR3 DNA reads TGTGCCAGTAGTATAGGCGGTAGCCTCCACTTT. Translation gives CASSIGGSLHF.

The chain has TRBV5-1 and TRBJ2-7, with TRBD2 matching 7 bases. V trimming: 0 bases; J trimming: 3 bases; junction bases outside the gene matches: 6. Per germline, CDR1 SGHRS and CDR2 YFSETQ. The CDR3 spans 15 residues. The chain's CDR3 is CASSLAGLLHYEQYF. The CDR3 region has the DNA TGCGCCAGCAGCTTGGCGGGACTATTACACTACGAGCAGTACTTC.

The V call is TRBV5-1, the J call TRBJ2-1, with 10 bases fitting TRBD1. CDR1 SGHRS and CDR2 YFSETQ come from the germline V gene. CDR3 length: 15 residues. V lost 4 bases to trimming and J lost 2 bases; unmatched junction nucleotides: 3. CDR3: CASSIGQGAYNEQFF. The CDR3 nucleotides are TGCGCCAGCAGCATAGGACAGGGGGCCTACAATGAGCAGTTCTTC.

The chain combines TRBV2 with TRBJ2-3, with 8 bases matching TRBD2. The CDR3 runs to 13 residues. The trim removed 6 bases at V and 4 bases at J, leaving 3 bases unmatched. The V gene's germline CDR1 is SNHLY and CDR2 FYNNEI. The CDR3, as DNA: TGTGCCAGCAGGCCTAGCGGGTCAGATACGCAGTATTTT. The encoded protein is CASRPSGSDTQYF. The complete variable domain, with remaining parts taken from reference TRBV2 and TRBJ2-3, reads EPEVTQTPSHQVTQMGQEVILRCVPISNHLYFYWYRQILGQKVEFLVSFYNNEISEKSEIFDDQFSVERPDGSNFTLKIRSTKLEDSAMYFCASRPSGSDTQYFGPGTRLTVL.

The chain has TRBV14 and TRBJ1-2, with a weak D call TRBD1 (6 bases). CDR1 and CDR2 from the germline V gene are SGHDN and FVKESK. The CDR3 has 15 residues. V lost 1 base and J lost 1, with 10 bases in between. CDR3 nucleotide sequence: TGTGCCAGCAGCCAAGCCCCAGGGGATAACTATGGCTACACCTTC. Its translation is CASSQAPGDNYGYTF.

The gene calls are TRBV5-1 and TRBJ1-1, with a weak D call TRBD1 (6 bases). Germline CDR1 and CDR2: SGHRS and YFSETQ. Trimming took 0 bases from V and 8 from J, leaving 11 bases between them. This CDR3 spans 13 amino acids. CDR3 sequence (DNA): TGCGCCAGCAGCTTGGGGCAGGGGAGAGAAGCTTTCTTT. This translates into CASSLGQGREAFF.

The V call is TRBV25-1, the J call TRBJ2-2; 9 bases match TRBD2. The CDR3 contains 16 residues. Germline-derived CDR1 and CDR2 are MGHDK and SYGVNS. The J segment lost 6 bases and the V segment lost 9 bases, leaving 14 bases of the junction unmatched. CDR3 in amino acids: CASQESYSGRPGELFF. As DNA, the CDR3 is TGTGCCAGTCAGGAATCGTATAGCGGGAGACCCGGGGAGCTGTTTTTT.

This clone appeared a few times. The rearrangement joins TRBV3-1 (or the pseudogene TRBV3-2) to TRBJ2-3, with 7 bases lining up with TRBD2. The CDR3 runs to 13 residues. Per germline, CDR1 LGHDT and CDR2 YNNKEL (reference sequence). After removal of 4 bases from V and 6 bases from J, the junction contained 4 bases not matched to a gene. The CDR3 DNA reads as TGTGCCAGCAGCCGGGGAGGGACGGATACGCAGTATTTT. Its protein is CASSRGGTDTQYF.

The rearrangement joins TRBV7-9 to TRBJ2-1, with D possibly matching TRBD1 (6 bases). Germline-derived CDR1 and CDR2 are SEHNR and FQNEAQ (reference sequence). Trimming shortened V by 3 bases and J by 4 bases, and 13 bases separated the two germline ends. CDR3 size: 15 residues. The CDR3 spells CASSFSRGSYNEQFF. DNA for the CDR3: TGTGCCAGCAGCTTTTCCAGGGGCTCTTACAATGAGCAGTTCTTC.

J is TRBJ1-5 and V is TRBV9; D uncertain. Germline V CDR1 and CDR2: SGDLS, YYNGEE. This CDR3 is built from 13 residues. V was trimmed by 1 base and J by 5 bases, leaving 7 bases between them. CDR3 loop: CASSVSYDQPQHF. For the CDR3, the DNA is TGTGCCAGCAGCGTATCGTATGATCAGCCCCAGCATTTT.

The V and J genes are TRBV5-1 and TRBJ2-4, with D maybe TRBD2 (5 bases). Germline lookup yields CDR1 SGHRS and CDR2 YFSETQ. This CDR3 is 13 amino acids long. V lost 4 bases to trimming and J lost 9 bases, with 14 bases between them. In DNA form, the CDR3 reads TGCGCCAGCAGCCTCACGTCGGGGAGCATTCAGTACTTC. This encodes CASSLTSGSIQYF.

This sequence joins TRBV29-1 and TRBJ2-7; tentatively, D is TRBD2 (5 bases). Looked up from germline, CDR1 is SQVTM and CDR2 is ANQGSEA. The CDR3 runs to 11 residues. Trimming pared 4 bases from V and 1 base from J, leaving 5 bases between. The CDR3 DNA reads TGCAGCGTTGGGACTTCCTACGAGCAGTACTTC. Protein product: CSVGTSYEQYF.

This clone was seen only once. The rearrangement links TRBV6-5 to TRBJ2-7, with D perhaps given as TRBD1 or TRBD2 (5 bases each). The CDR3 extends over 15 amino acids. In germline, CDR1 is MNHEY, CDR2 SVGAGI. V was shortened by 5 bases and J by 12 bases, with 26 bases between the two germline ends. Here the CDR3 reads CASSLGTGTPKDAYF. The CDR3 DNA follows: TGTGCCAGCAGTCTCGGGACCGGGACCCCCAAGGACGCGTACTTC.

This CDR3 is CASSIPLGQGIKNYGYTF. The CDR3 DNA follows: TGTGCCAGCTCAATTCCCTTGGGACAGGGGATTAAGAACTATGGCTACACCTTC. The V and J genes are TRBV18 and TRBJ1-2; 10 positions match TRBD1. This CDR3 spans 18 amino acids. With V trimmed by 5 bases and J by 2 bases, 14 bases remained unmatched. Germline V CDR1 and CDR2: KGHSH, LQKENI.

The table lists this clone with a few counts. V usage is TRBV27 and J usage is TRBJ2-3, with 8 nucleotides matching TRBD1. CDR3 length: 14 residues. Germline V gene lookup returns CDR1 MNHEY and CDR2 SMNVEV (reference sequence). Trimming at V came to 1 base and at J to 7 bases, leaving 4 bases not matched to a gene. CDR3 DNA sequence: TGTGCCAGCAGTTTATTGGACAGGGCAAATACGCAGTATTTT. As protein: CASSLLDRANTQYF.

The CDR3 protein is CASSLQLNTEAFF. Here the CDR3 DNA reads TGTGCCAGCAGTTTGCAGTTAAACACTGAAGCTTTCTTT. V is TRBV12-3 or TRBV12-4 and J is TRBJ1-1, with D unresolved. This CDR3 has 13 residues. The ends were cut back, 3 bases at V and 2 bases at J, with 7 bases in the middle.

The chain couples TRBV4-2 to TRBJ2-1; 12 bases are shared with TRBD2. This CDR3 is 20 amino acids long. CDR1 LGHNA and CDR2 YNFKEQ come from the germline V gene. The trim removed 2 bases at V and 0 bases at J, leaving 11 bases unmatched. Here the CDR3 DNA reads TGTGCCAGCAGCCAATCGGTAGGACTAGCGGGATTTAGCTCCTACAATGAGCAGTTCTTC. As protein: CASSQSVGLAGFSSYNEQFF.

The V call is TRBV5-1, the J call TRBJ1-1; 8 positions match TRBD1. Germline CDR1 and CDR2: SGHRS and YFSETQ. The V and J ends lost 0 bases and 5 bases, in that order; junction bases with no gene match: 3. This CDR3 spans 14 amino acids. The CDR3 is CASSLGQGRTEAFF. CDR3 coding DNA: TGCGCCAGCAGCTTGGGACAGGGGCGGACTGAAGCTTTCTTT.

The chain joins TRBV6-5 to TRBJ2-5; 8 nucleotides agree with TRBD1. Germline lookup yields CDR1 MNHEY and CDR2 SVGAGI. V lost 9 bases to trimming and J lost 2 bases; unmatched junction nucleotides: 2. This CDR3 has 12 residues. The CDR3 is CASHRGQETQYF. The CDR3 DNA reads TGTGCCAGTCACAGGGGGCAAGAGACCCAGTACTTC.

This clone was found a few times. The genes are TRBV4-1 and TRBJ2-1, with D unresolved. The length of the CDR3 is 15 residues. Germline loops: CDR1 MGHRA, CDR2 YSYEKL. The V end was cut by 0 bases, the J end by 9 bases, with 15 bases between. The DNA for the CDR3 is TGCGCCAGCAGCCAAGATTGGGCGAACTGGGGTGAGCAGTTCTTC. Amino acid sequence: CASSQDWANWGEQFF.